One sample yielded the 27 T cell receptor beta chains listed below, sequenced in a study of T cell clusters in autoimmune cytopenias. One tube held mixed TRB-A and TRB-B primer pools for touch-down PCR. Reprocessing the multiplex PCR reads, TCRdb reports a single entry for every CDR3 protein and omits DNA. This sample's table reports about 12,000 distinct CDR3 sequences. TRB amplification used around 260 ng of peripheral blood genomic DNA. This same sample was also taken into another study, of T cell repertoires in aging, cancer and after chemotherapy.

The sample taken for sequencing was peripheral blood. The receptors derive from a human donor in good health.

The V and J genes are TRBV5-4 and TRBJ2-3. Germline V CDR1 and CDR2: SGHNT, YYREEE (reference sequence). The CDR3 consists of 13 residues. CDR3 residues: CASSLPMTDTQYF.

This clonotype ranks as medium-sized (0.01 to 0.1%) in terms of frequency. The V and J genes are TRBV30 and TRBJ1-6. The CDR3 length is 15 residues. Germline CDR1 and CDR2: GTSNPN and SVGIG (reference sequence). The CDR3 loop reads CAWTARGSYNSPLHF.

This chain uses TRBV20-1 with TRBJ2-7; the TRBD1 assignment by TCRdb is unverifiable without DNA. The germline V gene has CDR1 DFQATT and CDR2 SNEGSKA (reference sequence). The CDR3 length is 15 residues. This chain's CDR3 is CSARRVQGVSYEQYF.

The chain couples TRBV28 to TRBJ2-7; the D gene TCRdb calls, TRBD1, cannot be checked with no DNA. The length of the CDR3 is 11 residues. CDR1 is MDHEN, CDR2 SYDVKM, per germline. The chain's CDR3 is CASSPRGGQYF.

Here the CDR3 reads CASSLVASGGDEQYF. The V gene is TRBV5-4, the J gene TRBJ2-7; checking the TCRdb D call of TRBD2 is not possible without DNA. Germline V gene sequence: CDR1 SGHNT, CDR2 YYREEE (reference sequence). This CDR3 has 15 residues. The full variable domain, its missing parts supplied by reference TRBV5-4 and TRBJ2-7, is ETGVTQSPTHLIKTRGQQVTLRCSSQSGHNTVSWYQQALGQGPQFIFQYYREEENGRGNFPPRFSGLQFPNYSSELNVNALELDDSALYLCASSLVASGGDEQYFGPGTRLTVT.

J is TRBJ2-1 and V is TRBV28; TCRdb proposes TRBD2, but this gene call is untestable without DNA. The CDR3 consists of 14 residues. Germline V gene sequence: CDR1 MDHEN, CDR2 SYDVKM. The CDR3: CATAPSGGLFEQFF.

The CDR3: CASSLGGPEKLFF. The rearrangement uses TRBV11-2 and TRBJ1-4; the D call from TCRdb, TRBD1, cannot be confirmed without DNA. The CDR3 has 13 residues. Germline V lookup: CDR1 SGHAT, CDR2 FQNNGV.

This clonotype counts as medium-sized by frequency. This sequence joins TRBV12-3 or TRBV12-4 and TRBJ2-6; TCRdb's D call of TRBD1 is untestable without DNA. CDR3 length: 17 amino acids. The CDR3 protein is CASRTDRGWSGANVLTF.

This chain links TRBV7-2 with TRBJ2-5; with no DNA, the TCRdb D assignment of TRBD2 cannot be verified. Germline CDR1 is SGHTA and CDR2 is FQGNSA. CDR3 size: 13 residues. This CDR3 is CASSSPAGRTQYF.

The rearrangement links TRBV6-5 to TRBJ2-2. The CDR3 loop spans 14 amino acids. The germline V gene has CDR1 MNHEY and CDR2 SVGAGI. This chain's CDR3 is CASSFSYHTGELFF.

The V and J genes are TRBV4-2 and TRBJ1-3. This CDR3 has 18 amino acids. Germline lookup yields CDR1 LGHNA and CDR2 YNFKEQ. CDR3: CASSQETVSTFSGNTIYF.

Frequency places this clonotype as medium-sized. The chain uses TRBV7-6 and TRBJ1-4; there is no DNA to check the TCRdb D call of TRBD1. The CDR3 totals 16 residues. The germline gives CDR1 SGHVS, CDR2 FNYEAQ. CDR3: CASSLAFTGANEKLFF.

The chain carries TRBV4-3 and TRBJ1-1; TCRdb's D call of TRBD1 is untestable without DNA. The CDR3 extends over 16 amino acids. Germline loops: CDR1 LGHNA, CDR2 YSLEER. CDR3 loop: CASSQDVGTGNTEAFF.

V usage is TRBV6-5 and J usage is TRBJ1-4. CDR3 length: 15 amino acids. CDR1 and CDR2 (germline): MNHEY, SVGAGI. CDR3 amino acids: CASSKDRATNEKLFF.

This chain joins TRBV5-1 and TRBJ1-1. The germline CDR1 and CDR2 sequences are SGHRS and YFSETQ. The CDR3 runs 17 residues. The CDR3 sequence: CASSQWGISRLGTEAFF.

The chain is built from TRBV20-1 and TRBJ2-7; the D gene TCRdb calls, TRBD1, cannot be checked with no DNA. The CDR3 totals 15 residues. Germline V lookup: CDR1 DFQATT, CDR2 SNEGSKA (reference sequence). CDR3 protein: CSAQNRDRGSYEQYF.

The chain has TRBV7-9 and TRBJ1-5; the D call of TRBD1 rests on TCRdb alone, since no DNA is present to check it. Germline V gene sequence: CDR1 SEHNR, CDR2 FQNEAQ (reference sequence). The CDR3 loop spans 14 amino acids. CDR3 in amino acids: CASSKGDANQPQHF.

This sequence joins TRBV2 and TRBJ1-6; TCRdb proposes TRBD1, but this gene call is untestable without DNA. The V gene's germline CDR1 is SNHLY and CDR2 FYNNEI. This CDR3 comprises 14 residues. The chain's CDR3 is CASTEQGGNSPLHF.

By frequency, this clonotype registers medium-sized. The chain is built from TRBV19 and TRBJ1-4; TCRdb's D call, TRBD1, is unchecked because there is no DNA. CDR3 length equals 13 residues. CDR1 and CDR2 (germline): LNHDA, SQIVND (reference sequence). The CDR3 protein is CATSGQGALTLFF.

The chain has TRBV20-1 and TRBJ2-2. This CDR3 is 17 amino acids long. Germline V gene data show CDR1 as DFQATT and CDR2 as SNEGSKA (reference sequence). The CDR3 loop is CSARDLSLAGRAGELFF.

The chain has TRBV20-1 and TRBJ1-5; with no DNA, the TCRdb D assignment of TRBD1 cannot be verified. Germline CDR1 and CDR2: DFQATT and SNEGSKA (reference sequence). CDR3 length equals 13 residues. This CDR3 is CSAPGQGGGPQHF.

This CDR3 reads CASSQDWGGGGGAFF. This chain uses TRBV4-3 with TRBJ1-1; checking the TCRdb D call of TRBD1 is not possible without DNA. From germline, CDR1 is LGHNA and CDR2 YSLEER. This CDR3 comprises 15 residues.

The chain links TRBV7-2 to TRBJ1-6; TCRdb's D call, TRBD1, is unchecked because there is no DNA. The length of the CDR3 is 16 residues. Germline values: CDR1 SGHTA, CDR2 FQGNSA. This CDR3 is CASSQDFAGGNSPLHF.

CDR3 region: CASSLSLNNEQFF. The V call is TRBV7-6, the J call TRBJ2-1. Looked up from germline, CDR1 is SGHVS and CDR2 is FNYEAQ. The CDR3 totals 13 residues.

The J gene is TRBJ2-3, the V gene TRBV7-3; TCRdb picks TRBD2, but there is no DNA to check that call. Germline V gives CDR1 SGHTA, CDR2 FQGTGA. The CDR3 covers 15 residues. CDR3 sequence: CASIRGGGALDTQYF. Together with reference TRBV7-3 and TRBJ2-3, the CDR3 gives the full variable domain: GAGVSQTPSNKVTEKGKYVELRCDPISGHTALYWYRQSLGQGPEFLIYFQGTGAADDSGLPNDRFFAVRPEGSVSTLKIQRTERGDSAVYLCASIRGGGALDTQYFGPGTRLTVL.

The gene calls are TRBV7-2 and TRBJ2-7; TCRdb names TRBD1, which stays unverified in the absence of DNA. CDR3 size: 13 residues. Per germline, CDR1 SGHTA and CDR2 FQGNSA. The CDR3: CASNRDRAYEQYF.

This chain links TRBV12-1 with TRBJ2-3; TCRdb indicates TRBD2, and absent DNA this call remains unverified. TRBV12-1 counts as a pseudogene. The CDR3 has 18 amino acids. CDR3 sequence reads: CASSFLAGASLSTDTQYF.